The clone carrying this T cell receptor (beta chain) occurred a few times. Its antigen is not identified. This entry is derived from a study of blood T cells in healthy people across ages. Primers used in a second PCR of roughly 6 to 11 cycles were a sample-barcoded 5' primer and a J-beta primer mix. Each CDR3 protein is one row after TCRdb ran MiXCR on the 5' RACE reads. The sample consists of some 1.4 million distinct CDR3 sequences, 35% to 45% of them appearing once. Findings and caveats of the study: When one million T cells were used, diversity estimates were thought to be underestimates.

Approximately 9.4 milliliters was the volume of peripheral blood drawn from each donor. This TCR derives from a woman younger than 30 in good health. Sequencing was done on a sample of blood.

CDR3 sequence reads: CSVERTSHGGEETQYF. DNA for the CDR3: TGCAGCGTTGAAAGAACGTCGCACGGCGGGGAAGAGACCCAGTACTTC. V and J are TRBV29-1 and TRBJ2-5; D might be TRBD2 (6 bases). The CDR3 spans 16 residues. Germline lookup yields CDR1 SQVTM and CDR2 ANQGSEA. With 2 bases removed from V and 3 bases from J, the gap between germline ends came to 19 bases.